This TCR beta chain was captured by sequencing in a study of blood T cells in healthy people across ages. Study observations and caveats: Per million T cells, the diversity of TCR beta decreased roughly linearly as age advanced.

With a J-beta primer mix and a sample-barcoded 5' primer, a second PCR ran about 7 to 11 cycles. One entry per CDR3 protein results from TCRdb running MiXCR on the 5' RACE reads. The repertoire has over 1.5 million distinct CDR3 sequences, roughly 50% of them found once; the top ten carry approximately 2.1%. Of note for this clonotype: Its target is not known.

The sample providers were healthy Caucasian people from Russia, aged about 6 to 95. Every sample yielded at least 6.5 million isolated PBMCs. Trimming pared 1 base from V and 2 bases from J, leaving 9 bases between. Germline values: CDR1 SGHTA, CDR2 FQGNSA. The CDR3 runs to 14 residues. This TCR was recovered from a middle-aged woman in good health. Source material: blood. The chain couples TRBV7-2 to TRBJ2-7; D remains ambiguous. CDR3 residues: CASSLDVVPYEQYF. As DNA, the CDR3 is TGTGCCAGCAGCTTAGACGTGGTACCCTACGAGCAGTACTTC.